A single sample gave rise to the 22 T cell receptor beta chains below, sequenced in a study of blood T cell repertoires in COVID-19 (dated by TCRdb to 2020 to 2021). Receptor amplification or capture employed the immunoSEQ multiplex PCR assay. TCRdb took over this immuneACCESS table, retaining in-frame rearrangements with V and J assigned. Such tables are incomplete; in checked studies, under half of the missing clones stem from an unresolved V gene, and the remainder is unexplained. This sample has tens of thousands of clones in its table, and approximately 80% of those were observed once. The ten largest clones take up 8.8% of the sample. The sample consisted of peripheral blood. The origin of the receptors is a man aged 55 to 70 with acute or convalescent COVID-19.

This chain joins TRBV29-1 and TRBJ1-2, with D tentatively TRBD1 (5 bases). The germline V gene has CDR1 SQVTM and CDR2 ANQGSEA. This CDR3 comprises 14 residues. Trimming took 6 bases from V and 3 from J, leaving 17 bases between them. The CDR3 DNA reads TGCAGCGTCTCCCCGACAGTTGGGGACTATGGCTACACCTTC. This translates into CSVSPTVGDYGYTF.

This chain joins TRBV6-5 and TRBJ2-7; TRBD2 matches at 14 bases. CDR3 length: 14 amino acids. V dropped 4 bases and J dropped 6; count of bases not matched to a gene: 2. The germline V gene has CDR1 MNHEY and CDR2 SVGAGI. Here the CDR3 reads CASSWTSGGREQYF. DNA of the CDR3: TGTGCCAGCAGTTGGACTAGCGGGGGGCGCGAGCAGTACTTC.

The chain is built from TRBV6-5 and TRBJ1-5; D is unresolved. This CDR3 has 12 residues. CDR1 and CDR2 from the germline V gene are MNHEY and SVGAGI. V lost 6 bases and J 1 base, leaving 4 bases between the germline ends. CDR3 amino acids: CASSRSNQPQHF. The CDR3, as DNA: TGTGCCAGCAGCCGGAGCAATCAGCCCCAGCATTTT.

This chain connects TRBV19 to TRBJ2-2, with a tentative D call TRBD2 (7 bases). The CDR3 runs 14 residues. V was shortened by 3 bases and J by 3 bases, with 8 bases between the two germline ends. The V gene's germline CDR1 is LNHDA and CDR2 SQIVND (reference sequence). Here the CDR3 DNA reads TGTGCCAGTAGTATGGGGGGGCACACCGGGGAGCTGTTTTTT. Protein: CASSMGGHTGELFF.

This sequence joins TRBV3-1 (or the pseudogene TRBV3-2) and TRBJ2-3; 10 nucleotides line up with TRBD2. V lost 2 bases, J lost 4 bases, and 6 bases stayed unmatched. Per germline, CDR1 LGHDT and CDR2 YNNKEL (reference sequence). The CDR3 spans 16 residues. The CDR3 nucleotides read TGTGCCAGCAGCCAACCCAGCGGGGGGGCCTCAGATACGCAGTATTTT. Its protein is CASSQPSGGASDTQYF.

V and J are TRBV5-5 and TRBJ1-1; D unclear. Germline V gene data show CDR1 as SGHKS and CDR2 as YYEKEE (reference sequence). V gave up 0 bases and J gave up 0 bases, with 6 bases separating them. CDR3 size: 14 residues. The CDR3 reads CASSLAQMNTEAFF. CDR3 DNA: TGTGCCAGCAGCTTGGCACAGATGAACACTGAAGCTTTCTTT.

The V call is TRBV7-3, the J call TRBJ2-2; TRBD2 is a possible D gene (6 bases). The CDR3 has 16 residues. Deletions cut 5 bases from V and 0 bases from J, with 13 bases between. CDR1 and CDR2 from the germline V gene are SGHTA and FQGTGA. The CDR3 here is CASSPRRVSNTGELFF. Here the CDR3 DNA reads TGTGCCAGCAGCCCGAGGAGGGTCTCGAACACCGGGGAGCTGTTTTTT.

The V gene is TRBV30, the J gene TRBJ1-1, with D perhaps TRBD1 (6 bases). V was clipped by 4 bases and J by 4 bases, with 16 bases between them. Per germline, CDR1 GTSNPN and CDR2 SVGIG (reference sequence). The CDR3 loop spans 14 amino acids. The DNA for the CDR3 is TGTGCCTGGATGGACAGAGTGTTGTTCACTGAAGCTTTCTTT. Translated, it gives CAWMDRVLFTEAFF.

This chain uses TRBV4-2 with TRBJ2-7; TRBD1 aligns across 8 bases. Unmatched junction bases numbered 7, after V lost 4 bases and J lost 5 bases. The germline V gene has CDR1 LGHNA and CDR2 YNFKEQ. The CDR3 totals 14 residues. The CDR3 sequence: CASSPGQVAHEQYF. As DNA, the CDR3 is TGTGCCAGCAGCCCGGGACAGGTTGCCCACGAGCAGTACTTC.

This chain connects TRBV7-6 to TRBJ2-3; 13 nucleotides match TRBD2. J lost 5 bases, V lost 5 bases, and 7 bases had no gene match. CDR3 size: 16 residues. CDR1 is SGHVS, CDR2 FNYEAQ, per germline. CDR3 DNA sequence: TGTGCCAGCAGCGCCCGACTAGCGGGGGGTAAAGATACGCAGTATTTT. Residues: CASSARLAGGKDTQYF.

The chain joins TRBV18 to TRBJ1-1; D uncertain. CDR1 is KGHSH and CDR2 is LQKENI in the germline V gene. The CDR3 contains 13 residues. V was trimmed by 0 bases and J by 4 bases, leaving 6 bases between them. In DNA, the CDR3 is TGTGCCAGCTCACCACCTCGGGGCACTGAAGCTTTCTTT. Translated, it gives CASSPPRGTEAFF. Looking up the rest from reference TRBV18 and TRBJ1-1 gives the full variable domain: NAGVMQNPRHLVRRRGQEARLRCSPMKGHSHVYWYRQLPEEGLKFMVYLQKENIIDESGMPKERFSAEFPKEGPSILRIQQVVRGDSAAYFCASSPPRGTEAFFGQGTRLTVV.

The gene calls are TRBV3-1 (or the pseudogene TRBV3-2) and TRBJ1-2, with D tentatively TRBD1 (5 bases). Per the germline V gene, CDR1 is LGHDT and CDR2 is YNNKEL (reference sequence). V lost 4 bases and J 2 bases, leaving 8 bases between the germline ends. The CDR3 loop spans 13 amino acids. Here the CDR3 reads CASSRGVNYGYTF. The CDR3 DNA is TGTGCCAGCAGCCGGGGGGTAAACTATGGCTACACCTTC.

This sequence joins TRBV18 and TRBJ1-2, with 7 bases aligning to TRBD1. This CDR3 comprises 15 residues. V dropped 0 bases and J dropped 8; count of bases not matched to a gene: 9. CDR1 is KGHSH and CDR2 is LQKENI in the germline V gene. CDR3 amino acids: CASSPPSEGAWGYTF. For the CDR3, the DNA is TGTGCCAGCTCACCACCAAGCGAGGGGGCATGGGGCTACACCTTC.

V usage is TRBV5-8 and J usage is TRBJ2-7; D possibly corresponds to TRBD2 (5 bases). Trimming took off 0 bases at V and 2 bases at J, with 6 bases between the two ends. CDR3 length equals 13 residues. Looked up from germline, CDR1 is SGHTS and CDR2 is YDEGEE. CDR3 sequence: CASSLDGTYEQYF. CDR3 DNA: TGTGCCAGCAGCTTGGACGGGACCTACGAGCAGTACTTC.

The CDR3 region is CASSSDRHNQPQHF. The CDR3 DNA is TGTGCCAGCTCGTCAGACAGGCACAATCAGCCCCAGCATTTT. The genes are TRBV2 and TRBJ1-5; the D gene is possibly TRBD1 (6 bases). The length of the CDR3 is 14 residues. With 8 bases removed from V and 3 bases from J, the gap between germline ends came to 14 bases. Germline V gives CDR1 SNHLY, CDR2 FYNNEI.

The chain joins TRBV9 to TRBJ1-2; TRBD1 agrees at 10 bases. This CDR3 contains 15 residues. The germline V gene has CDR1 SGDLS and CDR2 YYNGEE. The V and J ends lost 4 bases and 7 bases, in that order; junction bases with no gene match: 10. The CDR3 DNA is TGTGCCAGCAGCTCGACAGGGGGCGCTTTTTTTGGCTACACCTTC. The encoded protein is CASSSTGGAFFGYTF.

This sequence joins TRBV29-1 and TRBJ1-1; D is ambiguous. The CDR3 is 14 residues long. V was cut by 4 bases and J by 1 base, with 13 bases left in between. The germline CDR1 and CDR2 sequences are SQVTM and ANQGSEA. The CDR3: CSVVALAGNTEAFF. The CDR3 bases are TGCAGCGTTGTGGCCCTCGCGGGGAACACTGAAGCTTTCTTT.

The gene calls are TRBV10-1 and TRBJ1-5; D is ambiguous. There are 13 residues in the CDR3. The germline gives CDR1 WNHNN, CDR2 SYGVQD (reference sequence). Trimming took off 3 bases at V and 4 bases at J, with 7 bases between the two ends. The CDR3 DNA reads as TGCGCCAGCAGTGATTCCGGGAATCAGCCCCAGCATTTT. Encoded protein: CASSDSGNQPQHF.

This clone was seen a few times. The gene calls are TRBV21-1 and TRBJ1-5; the DNA was not used to check the table's D call, TRBD1. TRBV21-1 is termed a pseudogene. This CDR3 contains 15 residues. In nucleotides, the CDR3 is TGTGCCAGCAGCAAAGCTCGACAAGGCAATCAGCCCCAGCATTTT. Translation gives CASSKARQGNQPQHF.

The CDR3 coding sequence is TGTGCCAGCAGTTACGATGGAGCTGGGGCCAACGTCCTGACTTTC. This codes for CASSYDGAGANVLTF. V is TRBV6-5 and J is TRBJ2-6; no reliable D call. Trimming shortened V by 2 bases and J by 2 bases, and 7 bases separated the two germline ends. CDR1 MNHEY and CDR2 SVGAGI come from the germline V gene. This CDR3 comprises 15 residues.

The chain recombines TRBV4-1 with TRBJ1-1, with TRBD1 identical over 8 bases. The CDR3 has 14 amino acids. Trimming at V came to 5 bases and at J to 5 bases, leaving 7 bases not matched to a gene. The germline gives CDR1 MGHRA, CDR2 YSYEKL. CDR3 DNA: TGCGCCAGCAGCTCCCAGACAGGGGTGACTGAAGCTTTCTTT. Its translation: CASSSQTGVTEAFF.

This clone showed up just once. The chain recombines TRBV6-5 with TRBJ2-7; TRBD1 aligns across 9 bases. V lost 6 bases, J lost 3 bases, and 6 bases stayed unmatched. The CDR3 contains 14 residues. The germline gives CDR1 MNHEY, CDR2 SVGAGI. The chain's CDR3 is CASRPGQGYYEQYF. DNA for the CDR3: TGTGCCAGCAGGCCGGGACAGGGATACTACGAGCAGTACTTC.